The 14 T cell receptor beta chains below were found in one sample sequenced in a study. A single record per CDR3 protein comes from TCRdb applying MiXCR to the RT-PCR reads. The data contain almost 700,000 distinct CDR3 sequences, 12% to 15% of them seen just once; the ten biggest clones take up 3.6%. The sequencing input was memory CD4+ T cells from blood. These receptors originate from a female donor in good health, serving as a healthy control.

The chain recombines TRBV6-2 or TRBV6-3 with TRBJ2-7; 9 nucleotides line up with TRBD2. With 7 bases clipped from V and 6 bases from J, the junction kept 4 bases outside the gene matches. The CDR3 contains 12 residues. CDR1 is MNHEY and CDR2 is SVGEGT in the germline V gene. Here the CDR3 reads CASTRGLAEQYF. The DNA of the CDR3 is TGTGCCAGCACCAGGGGACTAGCCGAGCAGTACTTC.

The sample holds many counts of this clonotype. The chain joins TRBV20-1 to TRBJ2-1; no clear D gene. V was pared by 3 bases and J by 7 bases, with 7 bases between. Germline V gene sequence: CDR1 DFQATT, CDR2 SNEGSKA (reference sequence). The CDR3 consists of 11 residues. CDR3 residues: CSARATNEQFF. The DNA of the CDR3 is TGCAGTGCTAGGGCGACAAATGAGCAGTTCTTC.

V is TRBV7-8 and J is TRBJ2-7; D is possibly TRBD2 (5 bases). V lost 1 base, J lost 9 bases, and 13 bases lay in between. CDR3 length: 13 amino acids. Germline lookup yields CDR1 SGHVS and CDR2 FQNEAQ. The CDR3 reads CASSLEEGVAQYF. The CDR3 nucleotides read TGTGCCAGCAGCTTAGAAGAGGGAGTCGCGCAGTACTTC.

This chain joins TRBV20-1 and TRBJ2-3; the match to TRBD2 covers 8 bases. CDR3 length: 12 amino acids. CDR1 is DFQATT and CDR2 is SNEGSKA in the germline V gene (reference sequence). The V segment lost 5 bases and the J segment 5 bases; nucleotides outside the gene matches: 3. The CDR3 sequence is CSALSGRDTQYF. DNA of the CDR3: TGCAGTGCTTTAAGCGGGAGAGATACGCAGTATTTT.

This clonotype has a count of ten or more. The rearrangement uses TRBV4-1 and TRBJ1-4; 9 nucleotides line up with TRBD1. The CDR3 is 17 amino acids. In germline, CDR1 is MGHRA, CDR2 YSYEKL. Trimming cost V 4 bases and J 0 bases; bases outside gene matches: 6. For the CDR3, the DNA is TGCGCCAGCAGCCCCGGACAGGGGTTAGCAACTAATGAAAAACTGTTTTTT. It specifies CASSPGQGLATNEKLFF.

The J gene is TRBJ2-3, the V gene TRBV14, with a weak D call TRBD2 (6 bases). The V gene lost 0 bases and the J gene lost 1 base, with 11 bases spanning the gap. Per germline, CDR1 SGHDN and CDR2 FVKESK. The CDR3 covers 16 residues. Here the CDR3 DNA reads TGTGCCAGCAGCCAAGATGCGGGATTAGGCACAGATACGCAGTATTTT. Translation: CASSQDAGLGTDTQYF.

This clonotype showed up just a few times. The chain uses TRBV5-1 and TRBJ2-3; D is unresolved. Germline CDR1 and CDR2: SGHRS and YFSETQ. The CDR3 contains 10 residues. The CDR3, as DNA: TGCTCCCCTGAAACAGATACGCAGTATTTT. Translated: CSPETDTQYF.

The chain employs TRBV7-9 and TRBJ2-7, with D perhaps TRBD1 (6 bases). V was clipped by 3 bases and J by 6 bases, with 12 bases between them. Germline CDR1 reads SEHNR; CDR2 reads FQNEAQ (reference sequence). The CDR3 sequence is 13 residues long. The CDR3 sequence is CASSFGGLGEQYF. Written as DNA, the CDR3 is TGTGCCAGCAGCTTTGGGGGCCTCGGCGAGCAGTACTTC.

The table lists this clonotype with a few counts. V and J are TRBV30 and TRBJ1-5; 10 bases are shared with TRBD1. The ends lost 2 bases at V and 2 bases at J; junction bases unmatched: 3. Germline assignment: CDR1 GTSNPN and CDR2 SVGIG (reference sequence). The CDR3 extends over 15 amino acids. The CDR3 region has the DNA TGTGCCTGGAGTAGCGGGACAGGGGGCAATCAGCCCCAGCATTTT. It codes for CAWSSGTGGNQPQHF.

This clonotype was seen only a few times. This chain connects TRBV5-1 to TRBJ1-1; weak D call: TRBD1 (6 bases). This CDR3 region has 15 residues. Trimming took off 2 bases at V and 4 bases at J, with 15 bases between the two ends. Germline CDR1 and CDR2: SGHRS and YFSETQ. The CDR3 loop is CASSFLQGGGTEAFF. The DNA for the CDR3 is TGCGCCAGCAGCTTCCTCCAAGGAGGGGGCACTGAAGCTTTCTTT.

This clonotype appeared a few times. The chain joins TRBV28 to TRBJ1-4, with unresolved D. Trimming cost V 4 bases and J 2 bases, with 11 bases left between them. The CDR3 length is 15 residues. The V gene's germline CDR1 is MDHEN and CDR2 SYDVKM. The CDR3 protein is CASSSRTETNEKLFF. The CDR3 nucleotides are TGTGCCAGCAGTTCAAGAACAGAGACTAATGAAAAACTGTTTTTT.

This clonotype was picked up many times. This rearrangement joins TRBV5-1 to TRBJ1-1; D is possibly TRBD1 (6 bases). V was cut by 5 bases and J by 1 base, with 9 bases left in between. The CDR3 is 13 amino acids. Germline V gives CDR1 SGHRS, CDR2 YFSETQ. CDR3 loop: CASRPDRNTEAFF. CDR3 nucleotide sequence: TGCGCCAGCAGACCGGACAGGAACACTGAAGCTTTCTTT.

This clonotype has more than one count but fewer than ten. The rearrangement uses TRBV2 and TRBJ1-3; D is uncertain. V lost 6 bases, J lost 3 bases, and 12 bases lay in between. The CDR3 is made up of 14 amino acids. Germline V gives CDR1 SNHLY, CDR2 FYNNEI. The CDR3 protein is CASSLSDGGNTIYF. The CDR3 coding sequence is TGTGCCAGCAGCCTATCGGACGGTGGAAACACCATATATTTT.

This clonotype was detected ten times or more. J is TRBJ1-1 and V is TRBV5-1; D gene uncertain. V was clipped by 0 bases and J by 5 bases, with 17 bases between them. Germline-derived CDR1 and CDR2 are SGHRS and YFSETQ. This CDR3 is built from 16 residues. The CDR3: CASSLEWPPGRTEAFF. The CDR3 DNA is TGCGCCAGCAGCTTGGAGTGGCCGCCAGGTCGGACTGAAGCTTTCTTT.